One and the same sample provided the 10 T cell receptor beta chains below, sequenced in a study of TIL therapy for anti-PD-1-resistant metastatic lung cancer. The libraries were made with immunoSEQ v3. TCRdb's table, derived via immunoSEQ multiplex PCR, lists solely in-frame clones and lacks some. The sample gives about 50,000 clones, just over 70% of which show up once; roughly 6% is in the top ten. Time point indicated: pre-treatment sample, taken before nivolumab and TIL therapy. Tumor tissue came from excised metastases, mostly pleural nodules or supraclavicular lymph nodes. The material was tumor tissue, obtained at baseline. These receptors came from a person aged 25 to 80 with non-small cell lung cancer.

In its sample, this clone was seen a few times. This chain links TRBV10-3 with TRBJ2-7; TRBD2 matches at 8 bases. The V segment lost 6 bases and the J segment 1 base; nucleotides outside the gene matches: 11. The CDR3 contains 16 residues. Germline lookup yields CDR1 ENHRY and CDR2 SYGVKD. The CDR3 protein is CAISETGASGSYEQYF. The CDR3 coding sequence is TGTGCCATCAGCGAGACCGGGGCTAGCGGGTCCTACGAGCAGTACTTC.

The V call is TRBV28, the J call TRBJ2-7; no reliable D call. V was pared by 11 bases and J by 0 bases, with 17 bases between. The CDR3 runs 14 residues. Per the germline V gene, CDR1 is MDHEN and CDR2 is SYDVKM. For the CDR3, the DNA is TGTGCCGATCCGACCGGTTCCCCCTCCTACGAGCAGTACTTC. Amino acid sequence: CADPTGSPSYEQYF. Together with reference TRBV28 and TRBJ2-7, the CDR3 gives the full variable domain: DVKVTQSSRYLVKRTGEKVFLECVQDMDHENMFWYRQDPGLGLRLIYFSYDVKMKEKGDIPEGYSVSREKKERFSLILESASTNQTSMYLCADPTGSPSYEQYFGPGTRLTVT.

This clone turned up a few times. V usage is TRBV11-1 and J usage is TRBJ1-5, with 8 bases matching TRBD1. After removal of 5 bases from V and 1 base from J, the junction contained 4 bases not matched to a gene. Germline V gives CDR1 SGHAT, CDR2 FQDESV (reference sequence). The CDR3 loop spans 15 amino acids. The CDR3 here is CASSPGQGSNQPQHF. The CDR3 coding sequence is TGTGCCAGCAGCCCCGGACAGGGAAGCAATCAGCCCCAGCATTTT. Full variable domain (missing parts from reference TRBV11-1 and TRBJ1-5): EAEVAQSPRYKITEKSQAVAFWCDPISGHATLYWYRQILGQGPELLVQFQDESVVDDSQLPKDRFSAERLKGVDSTLKIQPAELGDSAMYLCASSPGQGSNQPQHFGDGTRLSIL.

The chain recombines TRBV10-1 with TRBJ2-7; D is undetermined. Germline CDR1 is WNHNN and CDR2 is SYGVQD (reference sequence). Trimming took off 4 bases at V and 2 bases at J, with 3 bases between the two ends. The CDR3 totals 11 residues. This chain's CDR3 is CASSGAYEQYF. CDR3 in DNA: TGCGCCAGCAGTGGTGCCTACGAGCAGTACTTC.

The rearrangement joins TRBV20-1 to TRBJ2-4; TRBD1 is a possible D gene (5 bases). The CDR3 is made up of 11 amino acids. V dropped 6 bases and J dropped 10 bases, with 13 bases sitting between them. CDR1 is DFQATT, CDR2 SNEGSKA, per germline (reference sequence). The CDR3 nucleotides read TGCAGTGCCATCGCAGGGTTGATTCAGTACTTC. Residues: CSAIAGLIQYF.

The chain is built from TRBV5-4 and TRBJ1-1, with a weak D call TRBD1 (6 bases). V was cut by 2 bases and J by 4 bases, with 18 bases left in between. Germline CDR1 is SGHNT and CDR2 is YYREEE (reference sequence). The CDR3 is 16 amino acids. The CDR3 DNA sequence: TGTGCCAGCAGCTTACCTTCCAGGGGAGCCCTCACTGAAGCTTTCTTT. Translation: CASSLPSRGALTEAFF.

The chain carries TRBV5-1 and TRBJ2-7; 10 bases match TRBD1. CDR3 length: 14 amino acids. Germline loops: CDR1 SGHRS, CDR2 YFSETQ. Trimming removed 0 bases from V and 5 bases from J; junction bases left unmatched: 2. The CDR3 loop is CASSLVGQGDEQYF. DNA of the CDR3: TGCGCCAGCAGCTTGGTTGGACAGGGGGACGAGCAGTACTTC.

The genes are TRBV9 and TRBJ2-3, with 8 bases fitting TRBD2. Unmatched junction bases numbered 10, after V lost 3 bases and J lost 4 bases. This CDR3 is built from 16 residues. Germline V gene data show CDR1 as SGDLS and CDR2 as YYNGEE. The CDR3, as DNA: TGTGCCAGCAGCGGGTCCGGGACTAGTCAGTCAGATACGCAGTATTTT. Its protein product is CASSGSGTSQSDTQYF.

This clone was seen only once. The chain is built from TRBV11-2 and TRBJ2-2, with TRBD1 identical over 9 bases. CDR3 length: 14 residues. CDR1 and CDR2 from the germline V gene are SGHAT and FQNNGV. Trimming took 4 bases from V and 7 from J; bases not matched to a gene: 4. The DNA of the CDR3 is TGTGCCAGCAGCTCACAGGGGGCCGGCGGGGAGCTGTTTTTT. Protein: CASSSQGAGGELFF. Complete variable domain (other parts from reference TRBV11-2 and TRBJ2-2): EAGVAQSPRYKIIEKRQSVAFWCNPISGHATLYWYQQILGQGPKLLIQFQNNGVVDDSQLPKDRFSAERLKGVDSTLKIQPAKLEDSAVYLCASSSQGAGGELFFGEGSRLTVL.

The count of this clone is one. CDR3 residues: CASSIGGDSNQPQHF. The CDR3 DNA is TGTGCCAGTAGTATTGGCGGGGACAGCAATCAGCCCCAGCATTTT. The rearrangement links TRBV19 to TRBJ1-5, with a weak D call TRBD1 (5 bases). With 3 bases removed from V and 1 base from J, the gap between germline ends came to 10 bases. Germline CDR1 is LNHDA and CDR2 is SQIVND (reference sequence). CDR3 length equals 15 residues.